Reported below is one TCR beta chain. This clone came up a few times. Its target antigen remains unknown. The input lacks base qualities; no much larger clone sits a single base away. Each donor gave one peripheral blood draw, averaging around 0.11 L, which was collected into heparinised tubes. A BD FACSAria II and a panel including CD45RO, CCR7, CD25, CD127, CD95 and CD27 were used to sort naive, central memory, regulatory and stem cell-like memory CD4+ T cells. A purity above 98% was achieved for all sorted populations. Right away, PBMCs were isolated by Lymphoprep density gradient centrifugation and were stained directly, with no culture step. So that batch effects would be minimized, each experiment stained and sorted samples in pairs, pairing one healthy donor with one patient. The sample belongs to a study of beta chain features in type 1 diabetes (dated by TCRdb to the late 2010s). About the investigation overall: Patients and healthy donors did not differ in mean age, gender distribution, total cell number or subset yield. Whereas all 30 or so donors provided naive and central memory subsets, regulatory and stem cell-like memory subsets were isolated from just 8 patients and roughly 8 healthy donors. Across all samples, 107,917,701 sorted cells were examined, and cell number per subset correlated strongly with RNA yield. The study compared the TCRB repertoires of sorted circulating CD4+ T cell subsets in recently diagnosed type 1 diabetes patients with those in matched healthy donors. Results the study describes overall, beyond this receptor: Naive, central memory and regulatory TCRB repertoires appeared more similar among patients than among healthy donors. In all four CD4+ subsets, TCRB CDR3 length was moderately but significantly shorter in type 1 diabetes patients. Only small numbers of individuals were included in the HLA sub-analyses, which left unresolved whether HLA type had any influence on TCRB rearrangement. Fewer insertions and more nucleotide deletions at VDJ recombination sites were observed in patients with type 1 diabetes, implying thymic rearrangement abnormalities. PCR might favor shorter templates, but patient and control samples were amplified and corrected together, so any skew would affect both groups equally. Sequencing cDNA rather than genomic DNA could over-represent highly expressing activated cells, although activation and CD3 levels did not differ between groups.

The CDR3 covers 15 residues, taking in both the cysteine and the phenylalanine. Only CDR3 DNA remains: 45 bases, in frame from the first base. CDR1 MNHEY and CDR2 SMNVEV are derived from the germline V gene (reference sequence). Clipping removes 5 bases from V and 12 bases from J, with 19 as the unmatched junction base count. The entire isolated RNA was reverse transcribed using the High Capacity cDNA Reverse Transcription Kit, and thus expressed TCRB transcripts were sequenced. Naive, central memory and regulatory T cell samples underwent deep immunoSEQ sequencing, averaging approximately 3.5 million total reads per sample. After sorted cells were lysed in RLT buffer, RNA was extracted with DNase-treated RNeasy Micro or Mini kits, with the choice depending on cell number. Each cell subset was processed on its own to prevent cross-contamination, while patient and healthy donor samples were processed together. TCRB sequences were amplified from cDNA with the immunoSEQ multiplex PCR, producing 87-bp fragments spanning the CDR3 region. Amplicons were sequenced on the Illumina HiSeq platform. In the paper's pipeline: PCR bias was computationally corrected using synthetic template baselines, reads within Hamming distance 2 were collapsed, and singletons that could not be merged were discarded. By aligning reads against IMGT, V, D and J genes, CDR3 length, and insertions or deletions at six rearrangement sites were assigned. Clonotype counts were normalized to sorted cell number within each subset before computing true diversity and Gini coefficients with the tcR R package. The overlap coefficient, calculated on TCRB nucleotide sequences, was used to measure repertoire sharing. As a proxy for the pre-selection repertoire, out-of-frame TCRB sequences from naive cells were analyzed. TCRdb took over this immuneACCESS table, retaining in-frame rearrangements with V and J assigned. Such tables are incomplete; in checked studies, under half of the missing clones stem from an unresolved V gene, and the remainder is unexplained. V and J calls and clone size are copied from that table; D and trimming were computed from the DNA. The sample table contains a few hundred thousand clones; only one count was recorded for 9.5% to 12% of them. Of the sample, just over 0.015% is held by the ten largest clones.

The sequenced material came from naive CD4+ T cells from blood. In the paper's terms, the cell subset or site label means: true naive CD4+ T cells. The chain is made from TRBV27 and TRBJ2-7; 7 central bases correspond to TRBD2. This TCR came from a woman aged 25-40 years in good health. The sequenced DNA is TGTGCCAGCAGTCCCCCGGTGGCGGGAGCGAAGAAGTTGTACTTC. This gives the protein CASSPPVAGAKKLYF.